This TCR beta chain was sequenced in a study of T cells in Graves' hyperthyroidism and ophthalmopathy. This clonotype was seen more than once but under ten times. RNA transcripts served as the template for amplifying TCR beta CDR3 regions. HTBI primers were used for first-round RT-PCR of the TCR CDR3. TCRdb fed the multiplex PCR reads into MiXCR, producing one record per CDR3 protein. This sample has a few hundred thousand distinct CDR3 sequences, with 22% found just once. Individuals with ophthalmopathy presented a Clinical Activity Score of at least 3, a NOSPECS grade of at least 4 and a duration under 3 months. The material sequenced was blood. The origin of this receptor is a woman in her seventies with Graves' ophthalmopathy.

CDR3 in DNA: TGTGCCAGGGCGCCGGACAGACCGGCTGGAAACACCATATATTTT. It is translated as CARAPDRPAGNTIYF. The chain links TRBV2 to TRBJ1-3, with a possible D match to TRBD1 (6 bases). This CDR3 comprises 15 residues. Germline assignment: CDR1 SNHLY and CDR2 FYNNEI. The V and J ends lost 9 bases and 2 bases respectively, with 17 bases between them.